This is a list of T cell receptor beta chains from one sample in a study of Ad26.COV2.S vaccination and SARS-CoV-2 variants. Assay: immunoSEQ multiplex PCR; the TCRdb copy retains only in-frame clones and omits some. The table includes some 450,000 clones, 90% detected once. The sequenced sample was peripheral blood, obtained in a trial of Ad26.COV2.S vaccine versus placebo. These receptors all stem from a person aged 18-65 years who received the Ad26.COV2.S COVID-19 vaccine or a placebo. CDR3s include the opening cysteine and the closing phenylalanine or tryptophan. Fields, in order: J gene, D gene, V gene, clone size, CDR3 DNA, CDR3 protein. D genes are given only for firm matches. Expanded clones get a size class; other rows say once, few or many, or leave the size out.

TRBJ2-3	-	TRBV19	-	TGTGCCAGTACCCCGTCGGGGGCAGATACGCAGTATTTT	CASTPSGADTQYF
TRBJ2-3	TRBD2	TRBV28	-	TGTGCCAGCAGTCCCCCCCGACTAGCGGGAGTAATTACAGATACGCAGTATTTT	CASSPPRLAGVITDTQYF
TRBJ1-4	TRBD1	TRBV7-9	-	TGTGCCAGCAGCCATGGGACAGGTATAGGAAAACTGTTTTTT	CASSHGTGIGKLFF
TRBJ2-2	TRBD2	TRBV15	-	TGTGCCACCAGTCCCTTAGGCGGGAGAGGGGCCGGGGAGCTGTTTTTT	CATSPLGGRGAGELFF
TRBJ1-1	TRBD1	TRBV7-9	-	TGTGCCAGCAGCTACGGCAGGGGGAGCACTGAAGCTTTCTTT	CASSYGRGSTEAFF
TRBJ2-2	-	TRBV25-1	-	TGTGCCAGCAGTGCTTACACCGGGGAGCTGTTTTTT	CASSAYTGELFF
TRBJ1-2	-	TRBV7-2	-	TGTGCCAGCACCCGCGGCAGCAACTATGGCTACACCTTC	CASTRGSNYGYTF
TRBJ1-4	-	TRBV27	-	TGTGCCAGTTGCCCCCGAGGACAGCCGAATGAAAAACTGTTTTTT	CASCPRGQPNEKLFF
TRBJ1-1	-	TRBV29-1	-	TGCAGCGTTGACGGAAGTTACGAAGCTTTCTTT	CSVDGSYEAFF
TRBJ2-2	TRBD1	TRBV7-9	-	TGTGCCAGCAGCTTCGCAGGGGGCTTCGGGGAGCTGTTTTTT	CASSFAGGFGELFF
TRBJ2-3	TRBD2	TRBV7-8	-	TGTGCCAGCAGCCAAGGACTAGTAGTGCCGAATACGCAGTATTTT	CASSQGLVVPNTQYF
TRBJ2-7	-	TRBV7-2	-	TGTGCCAGCAGCTTGGGCGGGACATCCTCCTACGAGCAGTACTTC	CASSLGGTSSYEQYF
TRBJ2-7	TRBD1	TRBV20-1	-	TGCAGTGCTAGTTTCTCTGTGGACAGGGGATACGAGCAGTACTTC	CSASFSVDRGYEQYF
TRBJ2-6	TRBD1	TRBV28	-	TGTGCCAGCACGTCAGGGGGCGCTGGGGCCAACGTCCTGACTTTC	CASTSGGAGANVLTF
TRBJ1-2	-	TRBV28	-	TGTGCCAGCAGTTTGGCAGGGGCGGTCTACACCTTC	CASSLAGAVYTF
TRBJ2-1	TRBD2	TRBV7-3	-	TGTGCCAGCAGGCTTAGCGGGATTAATGAGCAGTTCTTC	CASRLSGINEQFF
TRBJ1-6	-	TRBV27	-	TGTGCCAGCAGTTTGGCGGGGTATTACGTATCACCCCTCCACTTT	CASSLAGYYVSPLHF
TRBJ1-2	-	TRBV28	-	TGTGCCAGCAGTCCCCCCGGTGCGCTCTATTATGGCTACACCTTC	CASSPPGALYYGYTF
TRBJ2-1	-	TRBV5-4	-	TGTGCCAGCAGCTTGCCGGCCGGCTCCTACAATGAGCAGTTCTTC	CASSLPAGSYNEQFF
TRBJ1-1	-	TRBV19	-	TGTGCCAGTAGTATCGGGGGTGGACGGACGAACACTGAAGCTTTCTTT	CASSIGGGRTNTEAFF
TRBJ1-3	-	TRBV10-3	few	TGTGCCATCAGTGAGTCGGAAGAGGGGCCCGGGGGCACCATATATTTT	CAISESEEGPGGTIYF
TRBJ2-1	-	TRBV4-2	-	TGTGCCAGCAGCCAAGTAGGGACCCCCTACAATGAGCAGTTCTTC	CASSQVGTPYNEQFF
TRBJ1-5	-	TRBV4-1	-	TGCGCCAGCAGCCAAGGATCAGTAAGCAATCAGCCCCAGCATTTT	CASSQGSVSNQPQHF
TRBJ2-3	-	TRBV7-2	-	TGTGCCAGCAGCTCTAGCATTGGCACAGATACGCAGTATTTT	CASSSSIGTDTQYF
TRBJ1-2	TRBD1	TRBV4-1	-	TGCGCCAGCAGCCCAATTTTGGGGTTCAGGGGGGTCTATGGCTACACCTTC	CASSPILGFRGVYGYTF
TRBJ1-5	-	TRBV20-1	-	TGCAGTGCTAGAGTCGGGCAGCCCCAGCATTTT	CSARVGQPQHF
TRBJ2-3	-	TRBV7-9	-	TGTGCCAGCAGCTTAGCCTCGGGGGCGGATACGCAGTATTTT	CASSLASGADTQYF
TRBJ2-7	TRBD2	TRBV7-3	-	TGTGCCAGCAGTCAGGTCTCGGGTAATTTAGCGGGATTCTCCTACGAGCAGTACTTC	CASSQVSGNLAGFSYEQYF
TRBJ1-1	-	TRBV6-4	-	TGTGCCAGCAGTGTCGGGGGGAACATGAACACTGAAGCTTTCTTT	CASSVGGNMNTEAFF
TRBJ2-3	-	TRBV5-1	-	TGCGCCAGCAGCTTGGAACAGCGGGGCACAGATACGCAGTATTTT	CASSLEQRGTDTQYF
TRBJ2-1	TRBD2	TRBV10-3	-	TGTGCCATCAGTGAGGGGCTAGCGGGAGTAAATGAGCAGTTCTTC	CAISEGLAGVNEQFF
TRBJ1-5	TRBD1	TRBV7-2	once	TGTGCCAGCAGCTGGGAGGGGGCCCACAATCAGCCCCAGCATTTT	CASSWEGAHNQPQHF
TRBJ2-5	TRBD1	TRBV23-1	-	TGCGCCAGCAGTCAAGGGAGTGACAGGGGGTTAAGTGAGACCCAGTACTTC	CASSQGSDRGLSETQYF
TRBJ2-7	TRBD2	TRBV19	-	TGTGCCAGTAGGCCATCTAGCGGGAGGAACCACGAGCAGTACTTC	CASRPSSGRNHEQYF
TRBJ2-5	TRBD2	TRBV5-4	-	TGTGCCAGCAGCTTACTAGCGGGAGAGACCCAGTACTTC	CASSLLAGETQYF
TRBJ2-1	TRBD2	TRBV5-1	-	TGCGCCAGCAGCTTGAACGGGGGGGCTGGCAATGAGCAGTTCTTC	CASSLNGGAGNEQFF
TRBJ1-4	TRBD1	TRBV24-1	-	TGTGCCACCAGTGATGGACAGGGAGGGTTGTATGAAAAACTGTTTTTT	CATSDGQGGLYEKLFF